This TCR beta chain was recorded in a study of T cell repertoires in cytomegalovirus infection. Study-level background: CMV epitopes, recently identified HLA-C-restricted and well-studied HLA-B-restricted, were used.

This clonotype was observed a handful of times. The antigen remains undetermined. Using its own MiXCR run on the reads, TCRdb lists one record per CDR3 protein. There are about a million distinct CDR3 sequences in the sample; less than 40% occur only once, and over 12% lies in the top ten. V lost 0 bases to trimming and J lost 5 bases, with 10 bases between them. The CDR3 has 14 amino acids. CDR1 and CDR2 from the germline V gene are MGHRA and YSYEKL. The receptor comes from a human donor in good health (CMV status not recorded). Some clones in this sample may be carry-over from other donors' samples. This specimen consisted of cultured CD8+ T cells from PBMCs, obtained from culture after CMV antigen stimulation. The chain is built from TRBV4-1 and TRBJ1-1; D is uncertain. The DNA for the CDR3 is TGCGCCAGCAGCCAAGATGCGGCCATAACTGAAGCTTTCTTT. This gives the protein CASSQDAAITEAFF.